The 20 T cell receptor beta chains presented below share a single source sample, sequenced in a study of blood T cell repertoires in COVID-19 (dated by TCRdb to the early 2020s). The library was built by means of the immunoSEQ multiplex PCR assay. Entries here come from immuneACCESS through TCRdb and include only in-frame sequences with V and J called. Some clones fail to appear in such tables; in the studies checked, an unresolved V gene covers under half of the shortfall, and the cause of the remainder is unknown. The sample table holds around 200,000 clones, of which about 85% were seen once. Of the sample, about 5% is held by the ten largest clones. The sequenced sample was peripheral blood. Source of these receptors: a woman of 80 years or more with acute or convalescent COVID-19.

V is TRBV29-1 and J is TRBJ1-1; 7 bases match TRBD1. Germline trimming cut 3 bases from V and 6 bases from J; bases unmatched to any gene: 13. The germline V gene has CDR1 SQVTM and CDR2 ANQGSEA. The CDR3 totals 15 residues. The CDR3 spells CSVDGTERRIAEAFF. The DNA of the CDR3 is TGCAGCGTTGACGGGACAGAGAGGCGGATCGCTGAAGCTTTCTTT.

As regards this clone: Its ends do not fully match the called genes, so a read error is possible. The V and J genes are TRBV7-7 and TRBJ1-4; D not certain. The CDR3 consists of 15 residues. Germline lookup yields CDR1 SSHAT and CDR2 FNYEAQ (reference sequence). This chain's CDR3 is CASSLRHGEQEKLFF. The CDR3 DNA reads as TGTGCTAGCAGCTTAAGGCACGGGGAACAAGAAAAACTGTTTTTT. Based on the CDR3 plus reference TRBV7-7 and TRBJ1-4, the full variable domain is GAGVSQSPRYKVTKRGQDVTLRCDPISSHATLYWYQQALGQGPEFLTYFNYEAQPDKSGLPSDRFSAERPEGSISTLTIQRTEQRDSAMYRCASSLRHGEQEKLFFGSGTQLSVL.

A few counts support this clone. The chain combines TRBV4-2 with TRBJ2-7, with D possibly being TRBD2 (5 bases). This CDR3 has 15 residues. The germline V gene encodes CDR1 LGHNA and CDR2 YNFKEQ. V was clipped by 0 bases and J by 5 bases, with 14 bases between them. This CDR3 is CASSQDERGRDEQYF. The CDR3 bases are TGTGCCAGCAGCCAAGACGAACGGGGAAGGGACGAGCAGTACTTC.

The chain couples TRBV2 to TRBJ2-7; 13 bases agree with TRBD2. This CDR3 has 14 amino acids. Trimming at V came to 4 bases and at J to 8 bases, leaving 5 bases not matched to a gene. In germline, CDR1 is SNHLY, CDR2 FYNNEI. The CDR3 spells CASSGGLAGEKQYF. CDR3 nucleotides: TGTGCCAGCAGTGGAGGACTAGCGGGAGAGAAGCAGTACTTC.

Worth noting for this clone: Mismatch with germline at one junction end may stem from a read error. The chain has TRBV6-6 and TRBJ1-1; D may be TRBD1 (5 bases). Per germline, CDR1 MNHNY and CDR2 SVGAGI (reference sequence). This CDR3 spans 13 amino acids. This CDR3 reads CLALRGSGTEAFF. As DNA, the CDR3 is TGCCTCGCACTTAGGGGTAGTGGCACTGAAGCTTTCTTT.

The chain combines TRBV25-1 with TRBJ2-6; tentative D call: TRBD1 (6 bases). The CDR3 covers 16 residues. Trimming removed 5 bases from V and 1 base from J, with 12 bases in between. Looked up from germline, CDR1 is MGHDK and CDR2 is SYGVNS. CDR3 nucleotide sequence: TGTGCCAGCAGTTCGCCCCAGGGGTCTGGGGCCAACGTCCTGACTTTC. This codes for CASSSPQGSGANVLTF. Supplemented by reference TRBV25-1 and TRBJ2-6, the full variable domain reads EADIYQTPRYLVIGTGKKITLECSQTMGHDKMYWYQQDPGMELHLIHYSYGVNSTEKGDLSSESTVSRIRTEHFPLTLESARPSHTSQYLCASSSPQGSGANVLTFGAGSRLTVL.

This rearrangement joins TRBV6-1 to TRBJ1-4; D not resolved. The CDR3 runs to 13 residues. The V gene's germline CDR1 is MNHNS and CDR2 SASEGT. The ends were cut back, 2 bases at V and 8 bases at J, with 9 bases in the middle. For the CDR3, the DNA is TGTGCCAGCAGTGAAATAGAGGGCGAAAAACTGTTTTTT. Its translation is CASSEIEGEKLFF.

This clone was counted once. CDR3 region: CASSTAYSKQYF. The CDR3 nucleotides are TGTGCCAGTAGTACCGCATACTCTAAGCAGTACTTC. The chain uses TRBV19 and TRBJ2-7; no reliable D call. CDR3 size: 12 residues. Between the trimmed V and J ends, which lost 4 bases and 8 bases, there was a span of 12 bases. Germline CDR1 LNHDA, CDR2 SQIVND (reference sequence).

The V gene is TRBV7-2, the J gene TRBJ2-7; 7 nucleotides agree with TRBD2. V lost 2 bases to trimming and J lost 4 bases; unmatched junction nucleotides: 5. The CDR3 spans 14 residues. Germline-derived CDR1 and CDR2 are SGHTA and FQGNSA. The CDR3 region has the DNA TGTGCCAGCAGCTTAAACCGGGGGGTATACGAGCAGTACTTC. Its translation: CASSLNRGVYEQYF.

This clone was counted a few times. The rearrangement joins TRBV4-2 to TRBJ1-1, with D possibly matching TRBD1 (5 bases). Per the germline V gene, CDR1 is LGHNA and CDR2 is YNFKEQ. Trimming took 5 bases from V and 1 from J, leaving 8 bases between them. CDR3 size: 13 residues. The CDR3 sequence is CASSIQGNTEAFF. CDR3 sequence (DNA): TGTGCCAGCAGCATCCAGGGGAACACTGAAGCTTTCTTT.

This clone occurred once. This rearrangement joins TRBV3-1 (or the pseudogene TRBV3-2) to TRBJ2-2; D not resolved. In germline, CDR1 is LGHDT, CDR2 YNNKEL (reference sequence). The CDR3 sequence is 16 residues long. Trimming shortened V by 0 bases and J by 6 bases, and 14 bases separated the two germline ends. CDR3 sequence reads: CASSQDSPRVPGELFF. For the CDR3, the DNA is TGTGCCAGCAGCCAAGATTCCCCCCGGGTACCCGGGGAGCTGTTTTTT.

In DNA, the CDR3 is TGTGCCAGCAGCCCCCGGACAGGGAACACTGAAGCTTTCTTT. This gives the protein CASSPRTGNTEAFF. The chain has TRBV11-3 and TRBJ1-1, with 7 bases matching TRBD1. The V and J ends lost 5 bases and 1 base, in that order; junction bases with no gene match: 4. The CDR3 is 14 residues long. The germline V gene encodes CDR1 SGHNT and CDR2 YENEEA.

V gene TRBV15 combines with J gene TRBJ2-7, with 9 nucleotides matching TRBD2. The CDR3 loop spans 16 amino acids. The germline gives CDR1 LNHNV, CDR2 YYDKDF (reference sequence). V shed 0 bases and J 1 base; nucleotides not matched to a gene: 4. CDR3 sequence (DNA): TGTGCCACCAGCAGAGATCTGACTAGCGGATCCTACGAGCAGTACTTC. Encoded protein: CATSRDLTSGSYEQYF. The whole variable domain, filled in from reference TRBV15 and TRBJ2-7, reads DAMVIQNPRYQVTQFGKPVTLSCSQTLNHNVMYWYQQKSSQAPKLLFHYYDKDFNNEADTPDNFQSRRPNTSFCFLDIRSPGLGDTAMYLCATSRDLTSGSYEQYFGPGTRLTVT.

The chain couples TRBV6-2 or TRBV6-3 to TRBJ2-7; 8 bases align to TRBD1. CDR1 MNHEY and CDR2 SVGEGT come from the germline V gene. The trim removed 4 bases at V and 2 bases at J, leaving 7 bases unmatched. The CDR3 has 15 residues. CDR3 DNA: TGTGCCAGCAGTTCGCCCGGGACAGGTCCCTACGAGCAGTACTTC. Its protein product is CASSSPGTGPYEQYF.

V is TRBV5-1 and J is TRBJ2-3; possibly TRBD2 for D (5 bases). The germline gives CDR1 SGHRS, CDR2 YFSETQ. Trimming removed 4 bases at V and 4 bases at J, with 10 bases between. This CDR3 is built from 13 residues. The CDR3 sequence is CASSLPEADTQYF. The CDR3 DNA reads as TGCGCCAGCAGCCTCCCGGAGGCAGATACGCAGTATTTT.

This rearrangement joins TRBV9 to TRBJ2-5; TRBD2 aligns across 7 bases. Trimming took 0 bases from V and 4 from J; bases not matched to a gene: 9. Germline lookup yields CDR1 SGDLS and CDR2 YYNGEE. This CDR3 comprises 16 residues. The CDR3 DNA reads TGTGCCAGCAGCGTAGGGGTGGCGGGAGTCGGAGAGACCCAGTACTTC. Translation: CASSVGVAGVGETQYF.

This chain connects TRBV7-2 to TRBJ2-1; tentative D call: TRBD1 (5 bases). The CDR3 runs 14 residues. With 5 bases removed from V and 8 bases from J, the gap between germline ends came to 16 bases. The germline V gene encodes CDR1 SGHTA and CDR2 FQGNSA. The CDR3 DNA sequence: TGTGCCAGCAGCCCCCATGCAGGGCGAGATGAGCAGTTCTTC. Protein product: CASSPHAGRDEQFF.

The chain links TRBV5-1 to TRBJ2-1, with D possibly matching TRBD2 (7 bases). CDR3 length: 15 amino acids. The germline V gene has CDR1 SGHRS and CDR2 YFSETQ. V lost 2 bases and J 5 bases, leaving 14 bases between the germline ends. Here the CDR3 reads CASSFGGQDNNEQFF. DNA for the CDR3: TGCGCCAGCAGCTTCGGGGGGCAGGACAACAATGAGCAGTTCTTC. The variable domain in full, with the rest retrieved from reference TRBV5-1 and TRBJ2-1, is KAGVTQTPRYLIKTRGQQVTLSCSPISGHRSVSWYQQTPGQGLQFLFEYFSETQRNKGNFPGRFSGRQFSNSRSEMNVSTLELGDSALYLCASSFGGQDNNEQFFGPGTRLTVL.

The rearrangement uses TRBV5-1 and TRBJ1-4; 7 bases are a match to TRBD1. The V segment lost 5 bases and the J segment 5 bases; nucleotides outside the gene matches: 9. Germline assignment: CDR1 SGHRS and CDR2 YFSETQ. CDR3 length: 15 residues. CDR3 coding DNA: TGCGCCAGCAGGGAGGCGGACAGGACAAATGAAAAACTGTTTTTT. It encodes CASREADRTNEKLFF.

V and J are TRBV19 and TRBJ2-3; tentatively, D is TRBD1 (5 bases). CDR1 and CDR2 (germline): LNHDA, SQIVND (reference sequence). V was cut by 6 bases and J by 4 bases, with 11 bases left in between. This CDR3 comprises 13 residues. For the CDR3, the DNA is TGTGCCAGTAGGCCCGTAGGGGCAGATACGCAGTATTTT. This sequence encodes CASRPVGADTQYF.